Listed below are T cell receptor beta chains from one sample, sequenced in a study of cytomegalovirus exposure and HLA in healthy donors. Produced via immunoSEQ multiplex PCR; TCRdb's table is partial and in-frame only. The sample records 90,000 or so clones, just under 70% being singletons. Sequencing input: PBMCs. The receptors originated from a man aged 45-65 years in good health and CMV-seronegative. Each CDR3 is given with its conserved first and last residue. Fields, in order: J gene, D gene, clone size, V gene, CDR3 DNA, CDR3 protein. A D gene is named only where the DNA matches it firmly. Clone size is given for some rows only: seen once, a few or many times, or a class if the clone is expanded.

TRBJ1-5	-	-	TRBV19	TGTGCCAGTAGTATGCAGGGTCAGCCCCAGCATTTT	CASSMQGQPQHF
TRBJ2-1	-	once	TRBV29-1	TGCAGCGTAGGGGACACCTACATTGAGCAGTTCTTC	CSVGDTYIEQFF
TRBJ2-7	TRBD1	-	TRBV30	TGTGCCTGGGGGGGACAGGGGAGCTCCTACGAGCAGTACTTC	CAWGGQGSSYEQYF
TRBJ2-5	TRBD1	-	TRBV7-6	TGTGCCAGCAGCGGACCCGGGACAGTGGGGTTGGCCCAGTACTTC	CASSGPGTVGLAQYF
TRBJ2-2	TRBD2	-	TRBV6-1	TGTGCCAGCGCGGGGGGCTCTCACACCGGGGAGCTGTTTTTT	CASAGGSHTGELFF
TRBJ2-5	-	-	TRBV5-1	TGCGCCAGCAGCTTGTGGGGCAAGGAGACCCAGTACTTC	CASSLWGKETQYF
TRBJ1-1	-	once	TRBV18	TGTGCCAGCTCACCACTCAGGACTGAAGCTTTCTTT	CASSPLRTEAFF
TRBJ2-1	TRBD2	few	TRBV23-1	TGCGCCAGCAGTCAATCGTGGACTAGCGGGCCTTTCAATGAGCAGTTCTTC	CASSQSWTSGPFNEQFF
TRBJ2-7	TRBD1	-	TRBV5-6	TGTGCCAGCAACTCCCGTGACAGGGGCCCGTACGAGCAGTACTTC	CASNSRDRGPYEQYF
TRBJ2-5	-	-	TRBV9	TGTGCCAGCAGCGTAACAGGGAAAGAGACCCAGTACTTC	CASSVTGKETQYF
TRBJ1-1	-	-	TRBV5-1	TGCGCCAGCAGCTTGGGTTGGGAGGGTAACACTGAAGCTTTCTTT	CASSLGWEGNTEAFF
TRBJ1-1	TRBD1	few	TRBV6-6	TGTGCCAGCAGTAAACGACAGGGCAACACTGAAGCTTTCTTT	CASSKRQGNTEAFF
TRBJ1-6	-	-	TRBV28	TGTGCCAGCAGTCCCACGAGCGATTCACCCCTCCACTTT	CASSPTSDSPLHF
TRBJ2-5	TRBD2	-	TRBV28	TGTGCCAGCAAATTACTAGCGGGGGAAGAGACCCAGTACTTC	CASKLLAGEETQYF
TRBJ2-1	TRBD2	-	TRBV9	TGTGCCAGCAGCGTCGGGGGGTGGAATGAGCAGTTCTTC	CASSVGGWNEQFF
TRBJ2-7	TRBD1	-	TRBV15	TGTGCCACCAGCAGAGAGAACAGGGGGCTTCACGAGCAGTACTTC	CATSRENRGLHEQYF
TRBJ2-1	TRBD2	-	TRBV7-6	TGTGCCAGCAGCTTCTTAGCGGGGGCCTACAATGAGCAGTTCTTC	CASSFLAGAYNEQFF
TRBJ1-6	-	-	TRBV5-1	TGCGCCAGCAGAAGGGAGCCTCAGAGCTCTTCACCCCTCCACTTT	CASRREPQSSSPLHF
TRBJ1-1	-	-	TRBV7-6	TGTGCCAGCAGCTTCGACTTAACTAACACTGAAGCTTTCTTT	CASSFDLTNTEAFF
TRBJ1-6	-	-	TRBV9	TGTGCCAGCAGCGTAGGGGCGGGGCGGTCACCCCTCCACTTT	CASSVGAGRSPLHF
TRBJ2-5	TRBD1	-	TRBV29-1	TGCAGCGGGACAGGGACGAATAGGCCCCAGTACTTC	CSGTGTNRPQYF
TRBJ1-5	TRBD1	few	TRBV6-1	TGTGCCAGCAGTGCCGACAGGGGGAGGAAGCCCCAGCATTTT	CASSADRGRKPQHF
TRBJ2-5	TRBD1	-	TRBV11-3	TGTGCCAGCAGCAGGGGGACAGTCCAAGAGACCCAGTACTTC	CASSRGTVQETQYF
TRBJ2-3	TRBD1	-	TRBV27	TGTGCCAGCAGTTTAAGGGGACAGGGGATAAATACGCAGTATTTT	CASSLRGQGINTQYF
TRBJ2-7	TRBD1	-	TRBV5-1	TGCGCCAGCAGCTTGGCAGGGGGCGTCGTCTCCTACGAGCAGTACTTC	CASSLAGGVVSYEQYF
TRBJ2-6	-	-	TRBV7-6	TGTGCCAGCAGCCGAAAATGGGGAGGAGGGGTGGATTCTGGGGCCAACGTCCTGACTTTC	CASSRKWGGGVDSGANVLTF
TRBJ1-2	-	-	TRBV30	TGTGCCTGGGAGATTAACTATGGCTACACCTTC	CAWEINYGYTF
TRBJ2-5	TRBD1	-	TRBV10-3	TGTGCCATCAGTGCAGGGGGCAGGGAGACCCAGTACTTC	CAISAGGRETQYF
TRBJ1-4	TRBD1	-	TRBV2	TGTGCCAGCAGTGGACAGGGTGAAAAACTGTTTTTT	CASSGQGEKLFF
TRBJ1-6	-	few	TRBV25-1	TGTGCCAGCAGTAAGGGATGGACAGTCCCTTCACCCCTCCACTTT	CASSKGWTVPSPLHF
TRBJ2-7	-	-	TRBV7-8	TGTGCCAGCAGCTCGATTGCGGTTCTATCCTACGAGCAGTACTTC	CASSSIAVLSYEQYF